Listed here are 3 T cell receptor beta chains from one sample, sequenced in a study of blood T cell repertoires in COVID-19. Here immunoSEQ multiplex PCR was the method, and the copy in TCRdb shows in-frame clones only, minus some. The sample holds about 140,000 clones, 70% to 90% seen once. Source material: peripheral blood. The receptors stem from a woman older than 75 with acute or convalescent COVID-19.

In nucleotides, the CDR3 is TGCAGCGTTCCTCGTGGGGGGGGCTCTGGCTACACCTTC. Its translation: CSVPRGGGSGYTF. The chain links TRBV29-1 to TRBJ1-2, with D maybe TRBD1 (6 bases). Between the trimmed V and J ends, which lost 5 bases and 7 bases, there was a span of 17 bases. The CDR3 is made up of 13 amino acids. The germline V gene encodes CDR1 SQVTM and CDR2 ANQGSEA.

This clone was detected once. The chain carries TRBV12-3 or TRBV12-4 and TRBJ2-7; D possibly corresponds to TRBD1 (6 bases). Trimming took 3 bases from V and 5 from J, leaving 8 bases between them. This CDR3 has 12 residues. The CDR3 sequence is CASSFTGNEQYF. For the CDR3, the DNA is TGTGCCAGCAGTTTTACAGGGAACGAGCAGTACTTC.

The table lists this clone with a count of one. The rearrangement uses TRBV30 and TRBJ1-1; TRBD1 agrees at 7 bases. This CDR3 is built from 12 residues. The V segment lost 1 base and the J segment 6 bases; nucleotides outside the gene matches: 2. Per the germline V gene, CDR1 is GTSNPN and CDR2 is SVGIG (reference sequence). The chain's CDR3 is CAWSAGTAEAFF. In DNA, the CDR3 is TGTGCCTGGAGTGCCGGGACAGCTGAAGCTTTCTTT.